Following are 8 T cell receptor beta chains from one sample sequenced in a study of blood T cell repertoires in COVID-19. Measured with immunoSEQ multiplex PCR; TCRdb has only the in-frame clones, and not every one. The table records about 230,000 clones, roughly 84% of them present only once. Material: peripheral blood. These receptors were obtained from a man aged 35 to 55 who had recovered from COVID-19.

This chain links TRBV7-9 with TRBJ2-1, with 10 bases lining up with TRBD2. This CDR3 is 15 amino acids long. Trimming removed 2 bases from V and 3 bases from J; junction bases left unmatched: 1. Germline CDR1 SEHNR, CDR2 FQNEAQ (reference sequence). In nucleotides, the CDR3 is TGTGCCAGCAGCTTATCTAGCGGGGGCTACAATGAGCAGTTCTTC. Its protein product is CASSLSSGGYNEQFF. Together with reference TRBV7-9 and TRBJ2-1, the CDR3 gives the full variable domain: DTGVSQNPRHKITKRGQNVTFRCDPISEHNRLYWYRQTLGQGPEFLTYFQNEAQLEKSRLLSDRFSAERPKGSFSTLEIQRTEQGDSAMYLCASSLSSGGYNEQFFGPGTRLTVL.

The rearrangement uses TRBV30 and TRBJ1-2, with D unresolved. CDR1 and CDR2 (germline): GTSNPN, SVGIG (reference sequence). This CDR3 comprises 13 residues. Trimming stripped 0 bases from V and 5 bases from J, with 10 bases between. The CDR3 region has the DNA TGTGCCTGGAGTGTAGGAGGAAGGTATGGCTACACCTTC. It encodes CAWSVGGRYGYTF. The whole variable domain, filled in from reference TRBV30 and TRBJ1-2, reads SQTIHQWPATLVQPVGSPLSLECTVEGTSNPNLYWYRQAAGRGLQLLFYSVGIGQISSEVPQNLSASRPQDRQFILSSKKLLLSDSGFYLCAWSVGGRYGYTFGSGTRLTVV.

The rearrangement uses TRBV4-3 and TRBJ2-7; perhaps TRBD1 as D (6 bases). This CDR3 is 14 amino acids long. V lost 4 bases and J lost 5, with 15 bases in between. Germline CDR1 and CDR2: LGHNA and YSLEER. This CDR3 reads CASSRIGRDNEQYF. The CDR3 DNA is TGCGCCAGCAGCCGGATCGGACGGGACAACGAGCAGTACTTC.

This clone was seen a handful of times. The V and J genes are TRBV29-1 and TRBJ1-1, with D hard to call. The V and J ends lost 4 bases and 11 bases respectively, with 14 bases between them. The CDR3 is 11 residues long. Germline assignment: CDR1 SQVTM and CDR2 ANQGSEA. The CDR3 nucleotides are TGCAGCGTTGGAGACGATCCGAGGGCTTTCTTT. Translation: CSVGDDPRAFF.

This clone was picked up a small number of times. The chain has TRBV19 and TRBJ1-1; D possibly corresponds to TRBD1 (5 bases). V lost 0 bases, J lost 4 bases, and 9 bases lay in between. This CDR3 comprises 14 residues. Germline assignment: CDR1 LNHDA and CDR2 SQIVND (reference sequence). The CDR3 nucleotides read TGTGCCAGTAGTATAGACTGGGGACTCACTGAAGCTTTCTTT. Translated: CASSIDWGLTEAFF.

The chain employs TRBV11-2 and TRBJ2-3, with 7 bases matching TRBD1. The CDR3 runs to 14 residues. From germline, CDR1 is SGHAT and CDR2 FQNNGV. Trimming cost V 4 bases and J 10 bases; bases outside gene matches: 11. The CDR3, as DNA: TGTGCCAGCAGCTCAGGCCCTGACAGGGCAGCGCAGTATTTT. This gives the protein CASSSGPDRAAQYF.

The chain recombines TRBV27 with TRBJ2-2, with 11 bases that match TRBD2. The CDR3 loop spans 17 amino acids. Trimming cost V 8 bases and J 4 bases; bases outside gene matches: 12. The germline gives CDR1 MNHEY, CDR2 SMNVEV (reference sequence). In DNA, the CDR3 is TGTGCCAGCTGGTCCGTTAGCGGGAGGGCGCGCACCGGGGAGCTGTTTTTT. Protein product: CASWSVSGRARTGELFF.

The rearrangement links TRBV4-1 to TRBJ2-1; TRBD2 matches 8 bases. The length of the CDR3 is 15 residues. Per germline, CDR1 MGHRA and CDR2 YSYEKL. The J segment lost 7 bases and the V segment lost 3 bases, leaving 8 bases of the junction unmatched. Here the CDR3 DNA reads TGCGCCAGCAGCCAGACCTACGGGGGGGGGAATGAGCAGTTCTTC. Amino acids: CASSQTYGGGNEQFF.